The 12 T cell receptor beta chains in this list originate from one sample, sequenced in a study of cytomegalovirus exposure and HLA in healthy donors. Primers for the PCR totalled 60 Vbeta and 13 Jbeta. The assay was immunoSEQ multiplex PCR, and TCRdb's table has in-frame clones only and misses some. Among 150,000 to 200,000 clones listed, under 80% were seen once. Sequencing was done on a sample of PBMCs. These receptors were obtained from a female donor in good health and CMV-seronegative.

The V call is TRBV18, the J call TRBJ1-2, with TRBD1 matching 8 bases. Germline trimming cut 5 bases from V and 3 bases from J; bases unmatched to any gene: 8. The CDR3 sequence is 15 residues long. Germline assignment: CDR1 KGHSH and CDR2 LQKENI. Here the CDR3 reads CASSSGQGPYYGYTF. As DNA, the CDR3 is TGTGCCAGCTCATCAGGACAGGGCCCTTACTATGGCTACACCTTC.

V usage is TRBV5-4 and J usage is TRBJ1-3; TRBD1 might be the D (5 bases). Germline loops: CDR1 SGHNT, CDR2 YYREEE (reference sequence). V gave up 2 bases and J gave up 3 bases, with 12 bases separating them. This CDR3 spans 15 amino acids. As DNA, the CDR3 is TGTGCCAGCAGCTTAAAAGGGGTCGGTGGAAACACCATATATTTT. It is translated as CASSLKGVGGNTIYF.

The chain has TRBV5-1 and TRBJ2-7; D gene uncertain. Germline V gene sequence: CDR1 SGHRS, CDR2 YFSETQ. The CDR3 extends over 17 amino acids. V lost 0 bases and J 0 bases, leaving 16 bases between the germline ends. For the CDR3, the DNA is TGCGCCAGCAGCTTGGCGCTTGGCGGTTTCAGCTCCTACGAGCAGTACTTC. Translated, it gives CASSLALGGFSSYEQYF.

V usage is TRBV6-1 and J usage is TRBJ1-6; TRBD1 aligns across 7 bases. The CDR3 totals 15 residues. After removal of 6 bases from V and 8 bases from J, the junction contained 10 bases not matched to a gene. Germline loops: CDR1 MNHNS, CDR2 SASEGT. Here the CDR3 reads CASSGRGQRDSPLHF. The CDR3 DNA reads TGTGCCAGCAGCGGCAGGGGACAGAGGGATTCACCCCTCCACTTT.

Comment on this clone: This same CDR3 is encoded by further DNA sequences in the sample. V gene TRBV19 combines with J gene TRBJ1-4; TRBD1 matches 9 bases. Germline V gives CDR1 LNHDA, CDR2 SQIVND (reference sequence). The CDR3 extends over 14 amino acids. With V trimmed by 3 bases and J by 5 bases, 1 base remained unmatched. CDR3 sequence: CASSIGQGNEKLFF. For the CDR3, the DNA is TGTGCCAGTAGTATTGGACAGGGGAATGAAAAACTGTTTTTT. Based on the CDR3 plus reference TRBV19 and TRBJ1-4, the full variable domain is DGGITQSPKYLFRKEGQNVTLSCEQNLNHDAMYWYRQDPGQGLRLIYYSQIVNDFQKGDIAEGYSVSREKKESFPLTVTSAQKNPTAFYLCASSIGQGNEKLFFGSGTQLSVL.

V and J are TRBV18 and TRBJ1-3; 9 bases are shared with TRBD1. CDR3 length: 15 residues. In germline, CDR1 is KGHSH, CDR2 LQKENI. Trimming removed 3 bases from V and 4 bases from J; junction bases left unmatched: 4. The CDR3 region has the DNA TGTGCCAGCTCACCCGGGACAGGGTCCGGAAACACCATATATTTT. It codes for CASSPGTGSGNTIYF. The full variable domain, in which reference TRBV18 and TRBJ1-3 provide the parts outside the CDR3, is NAGVMQNPRHLVRRRGQEARLRCSPMKGHSHVYWYRQLPEEGLKFMVYLQKENIIDESGMPKERFSAEFPKEGPSILRIQQVVRGDSAAYFCASSPGTGSGNTIYFGEGSWLTVV.

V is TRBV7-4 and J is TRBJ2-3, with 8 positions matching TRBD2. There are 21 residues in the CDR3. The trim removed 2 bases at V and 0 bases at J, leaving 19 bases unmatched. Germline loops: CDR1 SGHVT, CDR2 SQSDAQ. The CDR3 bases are TGTGCCAGCAGCTTAAGGGCGCGGGGGGCTAAGACCGCCACTAGCACAGATACGCAGTATTTT. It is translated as CASSLRARGAKTATSTDTQYF.

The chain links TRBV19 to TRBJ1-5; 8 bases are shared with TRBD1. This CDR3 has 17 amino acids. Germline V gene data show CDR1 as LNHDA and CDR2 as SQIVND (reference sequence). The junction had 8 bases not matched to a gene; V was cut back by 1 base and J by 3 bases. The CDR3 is CASSIAPTGVDNQPQHF. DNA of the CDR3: TGTGCCAGTAGTATAGCCCCGACAGGGGTGGACAATCAGCCCCAGCATTTT.

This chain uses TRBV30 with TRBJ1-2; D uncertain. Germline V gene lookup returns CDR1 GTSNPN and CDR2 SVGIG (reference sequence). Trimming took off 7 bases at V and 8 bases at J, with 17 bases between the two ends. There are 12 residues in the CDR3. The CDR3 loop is CASILSRGGYTF. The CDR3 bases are TGTGCCTCCATACTAAGTCGGGGAGGCTACACCTTC.

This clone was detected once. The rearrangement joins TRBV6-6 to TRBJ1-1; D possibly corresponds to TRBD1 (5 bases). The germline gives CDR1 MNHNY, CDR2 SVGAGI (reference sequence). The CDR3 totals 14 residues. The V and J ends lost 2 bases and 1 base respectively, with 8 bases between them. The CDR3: CASSYVQANTEAFF. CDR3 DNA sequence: TGTGCCAGCAGTTACGTACAGGCGAACACTGAAGCTTTCTTT.

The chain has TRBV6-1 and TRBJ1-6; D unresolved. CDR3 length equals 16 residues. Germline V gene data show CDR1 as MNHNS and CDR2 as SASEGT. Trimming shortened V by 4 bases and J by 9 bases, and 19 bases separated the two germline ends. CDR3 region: CASSGAPSRSGSPLHF. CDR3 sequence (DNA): TGTGCCAGCAGTGGGGCCCCCTCCCGGAGCGGTTCACCCCTCCACTTT.

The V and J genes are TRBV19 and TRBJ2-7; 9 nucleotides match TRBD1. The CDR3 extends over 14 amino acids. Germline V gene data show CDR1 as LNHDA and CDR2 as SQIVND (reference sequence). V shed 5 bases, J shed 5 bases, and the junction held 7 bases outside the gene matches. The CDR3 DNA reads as TGTGCCAGTAGTGCGGGACAGGGCCCTAACGAGCAGTACTTC. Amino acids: CASSAGQGPNEQYF.